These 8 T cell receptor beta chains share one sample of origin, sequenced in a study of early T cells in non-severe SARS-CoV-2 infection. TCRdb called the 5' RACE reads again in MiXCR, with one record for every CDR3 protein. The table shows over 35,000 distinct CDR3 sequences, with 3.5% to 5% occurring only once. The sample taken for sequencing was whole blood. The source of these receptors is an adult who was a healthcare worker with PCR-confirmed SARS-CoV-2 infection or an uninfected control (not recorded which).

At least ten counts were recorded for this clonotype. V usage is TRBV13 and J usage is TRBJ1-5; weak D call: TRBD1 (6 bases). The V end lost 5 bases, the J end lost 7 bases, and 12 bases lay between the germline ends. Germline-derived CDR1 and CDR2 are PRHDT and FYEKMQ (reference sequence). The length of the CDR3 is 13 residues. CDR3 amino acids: CASSLNRDQPQHF. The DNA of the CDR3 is TGTGCCAGCAGCCTCAACAGGGACCAGCCCCAGCATTTT.

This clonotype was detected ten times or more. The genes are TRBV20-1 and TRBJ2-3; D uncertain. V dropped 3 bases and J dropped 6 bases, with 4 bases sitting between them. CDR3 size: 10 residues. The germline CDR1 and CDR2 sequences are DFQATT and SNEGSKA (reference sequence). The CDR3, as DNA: TGCAGTGCTAGGGTGGATACGCAGTATTTT. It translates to CSARVDTQYF.

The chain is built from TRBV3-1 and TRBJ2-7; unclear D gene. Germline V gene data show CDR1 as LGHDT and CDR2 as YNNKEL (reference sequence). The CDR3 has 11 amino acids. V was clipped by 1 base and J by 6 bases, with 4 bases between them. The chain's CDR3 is CASSQGPEQYF. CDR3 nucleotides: TGTGCCAGCAGCCAAGGACCCGAGCAGTACTTC.

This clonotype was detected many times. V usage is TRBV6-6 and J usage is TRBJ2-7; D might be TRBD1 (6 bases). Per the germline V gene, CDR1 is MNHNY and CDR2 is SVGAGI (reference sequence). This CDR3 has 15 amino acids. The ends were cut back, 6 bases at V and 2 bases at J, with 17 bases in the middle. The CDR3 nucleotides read TGTGCCAGCAGCCCAACGGGGACACGTACCTACGAGCAGTACTTC. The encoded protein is CASSPTGTRTYEQYF.

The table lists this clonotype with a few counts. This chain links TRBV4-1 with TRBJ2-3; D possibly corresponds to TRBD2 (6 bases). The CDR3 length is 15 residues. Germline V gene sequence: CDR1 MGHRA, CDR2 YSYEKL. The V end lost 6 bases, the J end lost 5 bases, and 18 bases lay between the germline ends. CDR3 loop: CASRTQEGRRDTQYF. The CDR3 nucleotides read TGCGCCAGCAGGACTCAGGAAGGGAGGAGAGATACGCAGTATTTT.

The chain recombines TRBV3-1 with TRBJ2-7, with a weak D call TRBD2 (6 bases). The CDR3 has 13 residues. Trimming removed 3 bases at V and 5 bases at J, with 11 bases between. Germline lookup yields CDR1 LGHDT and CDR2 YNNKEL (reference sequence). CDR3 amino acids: CASSHAGPNEQYF. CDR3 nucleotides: TGTGCCAGCAGCCACGCGGGGCCCAACGAGCAGTACTTC.

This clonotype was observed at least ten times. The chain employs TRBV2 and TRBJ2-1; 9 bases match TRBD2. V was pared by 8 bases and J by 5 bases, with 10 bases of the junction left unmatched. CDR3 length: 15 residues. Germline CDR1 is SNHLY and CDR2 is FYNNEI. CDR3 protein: CASGGASGIDNEQFF. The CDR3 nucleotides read TGTGCCAGCGGGGGGGCTAGCGGGATCGACAATGAGCAGTTCTTC.

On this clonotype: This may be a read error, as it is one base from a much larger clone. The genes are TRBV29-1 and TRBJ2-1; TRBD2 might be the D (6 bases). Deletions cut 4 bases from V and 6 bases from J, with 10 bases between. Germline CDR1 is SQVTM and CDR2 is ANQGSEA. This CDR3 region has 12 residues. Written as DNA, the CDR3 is TGCAGCGTTGCCCTAGCGCTCAATGAGCAGTTCTTC. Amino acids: CSVALALNEQFF.